This entry lists 17 T cell receptor beta chains sequenced from one sample in a study of cytomegalovirus exposure and HLA in healthy donors (dated by TCRdb to about 2017). Library construction relied on the immunoSEQ multiplex PCR assay. For the multiplex PCR, a mixture combining 60 forward primers for TCR Vbeta segments and 13 reverse primers for TCR Jbeta segments was used. This immuneACCESS table, as held by TCRdb, lists in-frame sequences with V and J called but not all clones. Of the missing ones, under half trace to an unresolved V gene in checked studies; the others have no known cause. The table for this sample lists about 98,000 clones; 63% of them were counted only once. Under 5.5% of the sample is held by the ten biggest clonotypes. Sequenced material: PBMCs. These receptors all stem from a human donor in good health.

This chain uses TRBV7-9 with TRBJ1-4, with no clear D. The CDR3 covers 15 residues. V was cut by 1 base and J by 8 bases, with 14 bases left in between. Germline CDR1 is SEHNR and CDR2 is FQNEAQ (reference sequence). The CDR3 loop is CASSLDVRKGEKLFF. CDR3 DNA: TGTGCCAGCAGCTTAGATGTCAGGAAAGGAGAAAAACTGTTTTTT.

V gene TRBV4-1 combines with J gene TRBJ1-1; TRBD1 might be the D (5 bases). The CDR3 length is 15 residues. V lost 4 bases and J 1 base, leaving 13 bases between the germline ends. Germline loops: CDR1 MGHRA, CDR2 YSYEKL. In DNA form, the CDR3 reads TGCGCCAGCAGCCCCATTTCCGACAGGAACACTGAAGCTTTCTTT. Protein: CASSPISDRNTEAFF.

V and J are TRBV6-5 and TRBJ2-3; 11 bases agree with TRBD2. Germline CDR1 and CDR2: MNHEY and SVGAGI. V was clipped by 2 bases and J by 6 bases; unmatched bases: 7. This CDR3 has 16 residues. The CDR3 is CASSYDLAGGWDTQYF. The CDR3 DNA follows: TGTGCCAGCAGTTACGACCTAGCGGGAGGTTGGGATACGCAGTATTTT.

This clone was counted between two and nine times. The rearrangement links TRBV4-1 to TRBJ2-1; TRBD1 agrees at 9 bases. This CDR3 has 17 amino acids. Trimming removed 0 bases from V and 3 bases from J; junction bases left unmatched: 6. Germline V gives CDR1 MGHRA, CDR2 YSYEKL. CDR3 bases: TGCGCCAGCAGCCAAGATTTGGGGACAGGGCTCTACAATGAGCAGTTCTTC. This translates into CASSQDLGTGLYNEQFF.

V and J are TRBV6-6 and TRBJ2-1, with 10 positions matching TRBD2. Germline CDR1 and CDR2: MNHNY and SVGAGI (reference sequence). V dropped 6 bases and J dropped 5; count of bases not matched to a gene: 7. The length of the CDR3 is 15 residues. The CDR3 is CASSPLAGGNNEQFF. For the CDR3, the DNA is TGTGCCAGCAGCCCCTTAGCGGGAGGCAACAATGAGCAGTTCTTC.

The V gene is TRBV4-1, the J gene TRBJ2-6, with 7 bases that match TRBD2. With V trimmed by 4 bases and J by 2 bases, 5 bases remained unmatched. The CDR3 extends over 16 amino acids. Per germline, CDR1 MGHRA and CDR2 YSYEKL. The CDR3 loop is CASSLPGTTGANVLTF. Written as DNA, the CDR3 is TGCGCCAGCAGCCTCCCTGGGACTACTGGGGCCAACGTCCTGACTTTC.

The genes are TRBV28 and TRBJ1-1; D is uncertain. This CDR3 contains 12 residues. Germline CDR1 MDHEN, CDR2 SYDVKM. With 3 bases removed from V and 3 bases from J, the gap between germline ends came to 5 bases. CDR3 nucleotide sequence: TGTGCCAGCAGTTTCGGAGACACTGAAGCTTTCTTT. This sequence encodes CASSFGDTEAFF.

Notes on this clone: Within the sample, other DNA sequences also encode this same CDR3. The rearrangement links TRBV29-1 to TRBJ1-2; tentative D call: TRBD1 (5 bases). V lost 3 bases, J lost 8 bases, and 13 bases lay in between. The CDR3 covers 12 residues. Germline CDR1 SQVTM, CDR2 ANQGSEA. The DNA for the CDR3 is TGCAGCGTTGATCAGGGTCCATACGGCTACACCTTC. As protein: CSVDQGPYGYTF.

This rearrangement joins TRBV28 to TRBJ1-5, with D perhaps TRBD1 (5 bases). The CDR3 runs 14 residues. V was pared by 2 bases and J by 2 bases, with 7 bases between. Germline V CDR1 and CDR2: MDHEN, SYDVKM. In nucleotides, the CDR3 is TGTGCCAGCAGTTTACCGGGGGGCAATCAGCCCCAGCATTTT. The encoded protein is CASSLPGGNQPQHF.

This sequence joins TRBV10-3 and TRBJ2-1; tentative D call: TRBD1 (6 bases). CDR1 is ENHRY, CDR2 SYGVKD, per germline. This CDR3 spans 12 amino acids. Trimming removed 11 bases from V and 13 bases from J, with 21 bases in between. CDR3 sequence (DNA): TGTGCCTCCTCAGGGGCCCCCAGTGAACAGTTCTTC. Translation: CASSGAPSEQFF.

The chain is built from TRBV19 and TRBJ1-1, with TRBD1 as a possible D gene (5 bases). Germline V gene data show CDR1 as LNHDA and CDR2 as SQIVND (reference sequence). Trimming took off 2 bases at V and 0 bases at J, with 10 bases between the two ends. The CDR3 is 15 residues long. The CDR3 DNA reads TGTGCCAGTAGTATATCGGCAGGGCTGAACACTGAAGCTTTCTTT. Amino acid sequence: CASSISAGLNTEAFF.

The V and J genes are TRBV7-9 and TRBJ2-3, with D possibly being TRBD1 (6 bases). CDR3 length: 16 amino acids. Germline V gene lookup returns CDR1 SEHNR and CDR2 FQNEAQ (reference sequence). With 2 bases removed from V and 0 bases from J, the gap between germline ends came to 12 bases. CDR3 in amino acids: CASSLTTGASTDTQYF. The CDR3 nucleotides read TGTGCCAGCAGCTTAACGACAGGTGCTAGCACAGATACGCAGTATTTT.

The chain recombines TRBV5-1 with TRBJ1-5, with D perhaps TRBD1 (6 bases). This CDR3 spans 14 amino acids. Germline-derived CDR1 and CDR2 are SGHRS and YFSETQ. Trimming pared 0 bases from V and 7 bases from J, leaving 11 bases between. CDR3 loop: CASSLVAGDQPQHF. The CDR3, as DNA: TGCGCCAGCAGCTTGGTGGCAGGGGACCAGCCCCAGCATTTT. Complete variable domain (other parts from reference TRBV5-1 and TRBJ1-5): KAGVTQTPRYLIKTRGQQVTLSCSPISGHRSVSWYQQTPGQGLQFLFEYFSETQRNKGNFPGRFSGRQFSNSRSEMNVSTLELGDSALYLCASSLVAGDQPQHFGDGTRLSIL.

The V call is TRBV10-1, the J call TRBJ2-1; the match to TRBD2 covers 7 bases. Germline V lookup: CDR1 WNHNN, CDR2 SYGVQD (reference sequence). The ends lost 4 bases at V and 7 bases at J; junction bases unmatched: 4. CDR3 length: 13 residues. For the CDR3, the DNA is TGCGCCAGCAGTGCGACTAGCTTTAATGAGCAGTTCTTC. Translated: CASSATSFNEQFF.

This clone has only a few counts. This chain links TRBV7-9 with TRBJ1-3; no definite D call. The V end lost 2 bases, the J end lost 9 bases, and 11 bases lay between the germline ends. Germline assignment: CDR1 SEHNR and CDR2 FQNEAQ (reference sequence). The CDR3 runs to 13 residues. This CDR3 is CASSLLSGGTIYF. CDR3 in DNA: TGTGCCAGCAGCTTATTATCTGGAGGCACCATATATTTT.

The chain employs TRBV7-3 and TRBJ2-2, with TRBD1 matching 8 bases. The CDR3 is made up of 14 amino acids. Germline assignment: CDR1 SGHTA and CDR2 FQGTGA. V gave up 5 bases and J gave up 4 bases; unmatched junction bases: 3. The CDR3 bases are TGTGCCAGCAGCCCAGGGGGCGGCACCGGGGAGCTGTTTTTT. Translating gives CASSPGGGTGELFF. The entire variable domain, with the rest obtained from reference TRBV7-3 and TRBJ2-2, is as follows: GAGVSQTPSNKVTEKGKYVELRCDPISGHTALYWYRQSLGQGPEFLIYFQGTGAADDSGLPNDRFFAVRPEGSVSTLKIQRTERGDSAVYLCASSPGGGTGELFFGEGSRLTVL.

This chain joins TRBV18 and TRBJ1-3; maybe TRBD1 (6 bases). Trimming removed 2 bases from V and 0 bases from J, with 11 bases in between. Germline V CDR1 and CDR2: KGHSH, LQKENI. The CDR3 totals 16 residues. The CDR3 here is CASSPTGPNSGNTIYF. The CDR3 DNA reads TGTGCCAGCTCACCAACAGGGCCAAACTCTGGAAACACCATATATTTT.